This T cell receptor (beta chain) was sequenced for a study of CD8 T cells in Susac syndrome. V was clipped by 1 base and J by 5 bases; unmatched bases: 16. CDR1 LGHNA and CDR2 YNFKEQ come from the germline V gene. This CDR3 contains 19 residues. CD8+ and CD4+ T cells taken from blood had their TCR beta sequenced. The controls were healthy donors who were matched for age and sex. Both CD4+ and CD8+ T cells were negatively isolated, and TEMRA cells underwent FACS enrichment. A quantity of about 0.45 to 1 ug RNA underwent reverse transcription using random hexamers. Amplification of the TCR beta CDR3 was carried out by immunoSEQ multiplex PCR, which spanned a total of 54 Vbeta and 13 Jbeta segments. TCRdb redid the calling of the immunoSEQ multiplex PCR reads with MiXCR, one entry per CDR3 protein. The sample has about 200,000 distinct CDR3 sequences, approximately 94% seen once.

The sequencing sample was made of CD4+ T cells from PBMCs. V and J are TRBV4-2 and TRBJ2-3, with 9 positions matching TRBD2. The TCR comes from a human donor in good health. The CDR3 reads CASSQGGALAGGPRDTQYF. In DNA, the CDR3 is TGTGCCAGCAGCCAAGGGGGAGCTTTGGCGGGGGGGCCAAGAGATACGCAGTATTTT.